The 30 T cell receptor beta chains below come from one sample, sequenced in a study of neurological immune-mediated disorders. TCRdb used MiXCR to reprocess the 5' RACE reads, holding one entry per CDR3 protein. The table has tens of thousands of distinct CDR3 sequences, around 6.8% seen once; the top ten hold 4.4%. Sequenced material: PBMCs. These receptors were collected from a middle-aged woman in good health.

This clonotype was detected many times. V is TRBV5-6 and J is TRBJ2-7; D unresolved. Germline assignment: CDR1 SGHDT and CDR2 YYEEEE. The ends were cut back, 4 bases at V and 2 bases at J, with 13 bases in the middle. The CDR3 covers 14 residues. The CDR3 loop reads CASSLMTNTYEQYF. Here the CDR3 DNA reads TGTGCCAGCAGCCTAATGACAAATACCTACGAGCAGTACTTC. Full variable domain (missing parts from reference TRBV5-6 and TRBJ2-7): DAGVTQSPTHLIKTRGQQVTLRCSPKSGHDTVSWYQQALGQGPQFIFQYYEEEERQRGNFPDRFSGHQFPNYSSELNVNALLLGDSALYLCASSLMTNTYEQYFGPGTRLTVT.

Ten or more counts support this clonotype. The chain is built from TRBV19 and TRBJ2-2, with TRBD2 matching 9 bases. Trimming removed 3 bases from V and 6 bases from J; junction bases left unmatched: 5. Germline V gene sequence: CDR1 LNHDA, CDR2 SQIVND (reference sequence). The CDR3 is 15 amino acids. CDR3: CASSMGTSWAGELFF. The CDR3 coding sequence is TGTGCCAGTAGTATGGGGACTAGCTGGGCCGGGGAGCTGTTTTTT.

Concerning this clonotype: A much larger clone lies one base from this, so it may be a read error. The chain couples TRBV11-2 to TRBJ2-2; maybe TRBD1 (6 bases). V shed 1 base and J shed 6 bases, with 12 bases lying between them. This CDR3 spans 15 amino acids. The germline CDR1 and CDR2 sequences are SGHAT and FQNNGV. CDR3 DNA: TGTGCCAGCAGCTTAGGGGACAAGGATGCCGGGGAGCTGTTTTTT. This translates into CASSLGDKDAGELFF. The full variable domain, with the rest looked up from reference TRBV11-2 and TRBJ2-2, is EAGVAQSPRYKIIEKRQSVAFWCNPISGHATLYWYQQILGQGPKLLIQFQNNGVVDDSQLPKDRFSAERLKGVDSTLKIQPAKLEDSAVYLCASSLGDKDAGELFFGEGSRLTVL.

This clonotype has a count of ten or more. This sequence joins TRBV5-1 and TRBJ2-7, with D possibly matching TRBD1 (5 bases). CDR1 SGHRS and CDR2 YFSETQ come from the germline V gene. This CDR3 has 15 amino acids. Trimming took off 4 bases at V and 0 bases at J, with 14 bases between the two ends. In DNA form, the CDR3 reads TGCGCCAGCAGCGAAAAAACAGGATCCTCCTACGAGCAGTACGTC. Protein: CASSEKTGSSYEQYV.

This clonotype was picked up many times. V usage is TRBV7-9 and J usage is TRBJ2-1; 9 bases are a match to TRBD1. Germline values: CDR1 SEHNR, CDR2 FQNEAQ (reference sequence). The CDR3 is 14 residues long. Germline trimming cut 5 bases from V and 6 bases from J; bases unmatched to any gene: 5. Here the CDR3 DNA reads TGTGCCAGCAGCCTTCAGGGACAGGGCAATGAGCAGTTCTTC. Translated, it gives CASSLQGQGNEQFF.

CDR3 protein: CSASVSVAYEQYF. The CDR3 DNA reads as TGCAGTGCTAGCGTTAGTGTTGCATACGAGCAGTACTTC. V usage is TRBV20-1 and J usage is TRBJ2-7; D gene uncertain. This CDR3 contains 13 residues. Germline lookup yields CDR1 DFQATT and CDR2 SNEGSKA (reference sequence). V was shortened by 3 bases and J by 4 bases, with 13 bases between the two germline ends.

This clonotype occurred many times. The chain employs TRBV3-1 and TRBJ1-1; TRBD1 might be the D (6 bases). In germline, CDR1 is LGHDT, CDR2 YNNKEL (reference sequence). The CDR3 sequence is 15 residues long. V dropped 1 base and J dropped 11 bases, with 20 bases sitting between them. CDR3 bases: TGTGCCAGCAGCCAAGTTTCGCAGGGGCCCTCAGCCGCTTTCTTT. As protein: CASSQVSQGPSAAFF.

This clonotype was observed at least ten times. The chain uses TRBV11-2 and TRBJ1-1; D may be TRBD1 (5 bases). This CDR3 contains 14 residues. Trimming removed 3 bases from V and 1 base from J, with 9 bases in between. Germline loops: CDR1 SGHAT, CDR2 FQNNGV. The CDR3 region is CASSFSGTNTEAFF. The CDR3, as DNA: TGTGCCAGCAGCTTTTCCGGGACGAACACTGAAGCTTTCTTT.

This clonotype was recorded at least ten times. The chain is built from TRBV12-3 or TRBV12-4 and TRBJ2-7, with D possibly TRBD1 on 6 matching bases. The CDR3 contains 14 residues. V was shortened by 6 bases and J by 1 base, with 13 bases between the two germline ends. CDR3 sequence reads: CASRDQGPSYEQYF. The CDR3 DNA follows: TGTGCCAGCAGAGATCAGGGGCCTTCCTACGAGCAGTACTTC.

This clonotype was observed many times. The CDR3 loop reads CSARDGRAQETQYF. As DNA, the CDR3 is TGCAGTGCTAGAGATGGAAGGGCCCAAGAGACCCAGTACTTC. This sequence joins TRBV20-1 and TRBJ2-5; D is ambiguous. This CDR3 region has 14 residues. The V gene lost 0 bases and the J gene lost 1 base, with 9 bases spanning the gap. The germline gives CDR1 DFQATT, CDR2 SNEGSKA (reference sequence).

This clonotype was seen ten or more times. The chain joins TRBV4-2 to TRBJ2-3; tentatively, D is TRBD1 (6 bases). The CDR3 has 16 residues. V gave up 4 bases and J gave up 4 bases, with 18 bases separating them. Germline assignment: CDR1 LGHNA and CDR2 YNFKEQ. CDR3 in amino acids: CASSRFPGDGADTQYF. DNA for the CDR3: TGTGCCAGCAGCCGGTTCCCAGGGGATGGCGCAGATACGCAGTATTTT.

Comment on this clonotype: The CDR3 does not end in the conserved phenylalanine or tryptophan, so this is likely a read error. The DNA is omitted, as the CDR3 cannot be located on it reliably, and the CDR3 follows TCRdb's listing. J is TRBJ1-1 and V is TRBV29-1. The CDR3 extends over 12 residues, inclusive of both ends. Germline values: CDR1 SQVTM, CDR2 ANQGSEA. The chain's CDR3 is CSAREVGTEAIL.

This clonotype turned up a few times. This chain joins TRBV27 and TRBJ2-3, with D hard to call. V was shortened by 2 bases and J by 2 bases, with 11 bases between the two germline ends. This CDR3 comprises 15 residues. Germline CDR1 MNHEY, CDR2 SMNVEV (reference sequence). DNA of the CDR3: TGTGCCAGCAGTTTAGGGCAGGCACTCACAGATACGCAGTATTTT. It is translated as CASSLGQALTDTQYF.

Many counts were recorded for this clonotype. The chain couples TRBV28 to TRBJ2-3, with D perhaps matching TRBD1 or TRBD2 (6 bases each). The CDR3 has 15 amino acids. In germline, CDR1 is MDHEN, CDR2 SYDVKM. V shed 3 bases and J shed 4 bases, with 14 bases lying between them. The CDR3 bases are TGTGCCAGCAGTTTGGGGGGCCCACCCCCAGATACGCAGTATTTT. Translating gives CASSLGGPPPDTQYF. Together with reference TRBV28 and TRBJ2-3, the CDR3 gives the full variable domain: DVKVTQSSRYLVKRTGEKVFLECVQDMDHENMFWYRQDPGLGLRLIYFSYDVKMKEKGDIPEGYSVSREKKERFSLILESASTNQTSMYLCASSLGGPPPDTQYFGPGTRLTVL.

This clonotype has ten or more counts. The gene calls are TRBV11-2 and TRBJ2-3, with 7 bases aligning to TRBD2. The germline V gene encodes CDR1 SGHAT and CDR2 FQNNGV. Trimming at V came to 2 bases and at J to 0 bases, leaving 2 bases not matched to a gene. The CDR3 covers 15 residues. The CDR3 bases are TGTGCCAGCAGCTTATTCGGGGGGAGCACAGATACGCAGTATTTT. Translating gives CASSLFGGSTDTQYF.

Many counts were recorded for this clonotype. The chain links TRBV28 to TRBJ2-5, with no clear D. The CDR3 is 12 residues long. V lost 6 bases and J lost 3, with 8 bases in between. Germline values: CDR1 MDHEN, CDR2 SYDVKM. CDR3 in amino acids: CASSDQKETQYF. The CDR3 nucleotides are TGTGCCAGCAGCGACCAAAAAGAGACCCAGTACTTC.

This clonotype came up many times. The chain employs TRBV5-6 and TRBJ2-1; TRBD1 or TRBD2 may be the D gene (5 bases each). V lost 0 bases and J lost 4, with 8 bases in between. The CDR3 is made up of 14 amino acids. Germline V lookup: CDR1 SGHDT, CDR2 YYEEEE. Here the CDR3 reads CASSLGGRYNEQFF. CDR3 coding DNA: TGTGCCAGCAGCTTGGGGGGACGGTACAATGAGCAGTTCTTC.

This clonotype occurred many times. CDR3 nucleotides: TGTGCCATCAGTGAGTCGGGGGAAACCGGGGAGCTGTTTTTT. As protein: CAISESGETGELFF. The J gene is TRBJ2-2, the V gene TRBV10-3; D could derive from TRBD1 or TRBD2 (5 bases each). V lost 0 bases, J lost 5 bases, and 7 bases lay in between. CDR1 and CDR2 from the germline V gene are ENHRY and SYGVKD. This CDR3 is 14 amino acids long.

This clonotype has at least ten counts. This chain connects TRBV5-1 to TRBJ1-1; TRBD1 is a possible D gene (5 bases). The V end lost 0 bases, the J end lost 0 bases, and 9 bases lay between the germline ends. Germline CDR1 reads SGHRS; CDR2 reads YFSETQ. There are 15 residues in the CDR3. CDR3 in DNA: TGCGCCAGCAGCTTGGGGCAGGGCATGAACACTGAAGCTTTCTTT. Its translation is CASSLGQGMNTEAFF. The variable domain in full, completed from reference TRBV5-1 and TRBJ1-1, reads KAGVTQTPRYLIKTRGQQVTLSCSPISGHRSVSWYQQTPGQGLQFLFEYFSETQRNKGNFPGRFSGRQFSNSRSEMNVSTLELGDSALYLCASSLGQGMNTEAFFGQGTRLTVV.

This clonotype was picked up many times. The gene calls are TRBV29-1 and TRBJ1-2; no clear D gene. Looked up from germline, CDR1 is SQVTM and CDR2 is ANQGSEA. The CDR3 has 15 amino acids. With 2 bases removed from V and 1 base from J, the gap between germline ends came to 14 bases. In DNA, the CDR3 is TGCAGCGTTGAATCCGGAGGTTCGATTAACTATGGCTACACCTTC. It specifies CSVESGGSINYGYTF.

This clonotype was seen many times. The J gene is TRBJ1-2, the V gene TRBV20-1; D is perhaps TRBD1 (6 bases). The CDR3 is made up of 13 amino acids. Trimming cost V 0 bases and J 7 bases, with 12 bases left between them. The germline V gene has CDR1 DFQATT and CDR2 SNEGSKA (reference sequence). The CDR3 DNA is TGCAGTGCTAGAGAAGGGGGTATGAGTGGCTACACCTTC. This encodes CSAREGGMSGYTF.

This clonotype was found many times. V gene TRBV20-1 combines with J gene TRBJ2-5, with unresolved D. V was pared by 5 bases and J by 7 bases, with 11 bases between. The CDR3 spans 11 residues. Germline CDR1 and CDR2: DFQATT and SNEGSKA (reference sequence). For the CDR3, the DNA is TGCAGTGCTGGCACAGAGCGGACCCAGTACTTC. Translation gives CSAGTERTQYF.

This clonotype was counted ten times or more. V gene TRBV27 combines with J gene TRBJ1-1; 10 nucleotides match TRBD1. The CDR3 runs 14 residues. J was trimmed by 4 bases and V by 6 bases; bases with no gene match: 5. In germline, CDR1 is MNHEY, CDR2 SMNVEV (reference sequence). This chain's CDR3 is CASRPGQGSTEAFF. The CDR3 coding sequence is TGTGCCAGCAGGCCGGGACAGGGGTCCACTGAAGCTTTCTTT.

This clonotype was seen ten or more times. V and J are TRBV9 and TRBJ2-5; maybe TRBD2 (5 bases). V dropped 3 bases and J dropped 1 base, with 13 bases sitting between them. This CDR3 has 15 residues. Germline CDR1 reads SGDLS; CDR2 reads YYNGEE. The CDR3 DNA follows: TGTGCCAGCAGCGGCGGACCGGGATTCCAAGAGACCCAGTACTTC. Translating it yields CASSGGPGFQETQYF.

Ten or more counts support this clonotype. The chain joins TRBV20-1 to TRBJ2-3; perhaps TRBD2 as D (5 bases). Germline V lookup: CDR1 DFQATT, CDR2 SNEGSKA (reference sequence). The CDR3 contains 12 residues. With 0 bases removed from V and 11 bases from J, the gap between germline ends came to 12 bases. CDR3 residues: CSARDHIEGQYF. CDR3 DNA: TGCAGTGCTAGAGATCACATAGAGGGGCAGTATTTT.

This clonotype was counted many times. The V and J genes are TRBV7-9 and TRBJ2-7; 7 nucleotides match TRBD1. V shed 7 bases and J 3 bases; nucleotides not matched to a gene: 6. This CDR3 is built from 13 residues. CDR1 and CDR2 from the germline V gene are SEHNR and FQNEAQ (reference sequence). CDR3 coding DNA: TGTGCCAGCACCCAAGACAGGGACTACGAGCAGTACTTC. Protein product: CASTQDRDYEQYF.

This sequence joins TRBV6-1 and TRBJ1-5; perhaps TRBD1 as D (6 bases). V was cut by 6 bases and J by 6 bases, with 15 bases left in between. Per the germline V gene, CDR1 is MNHNS and CDR2 is SASEGT. The length of the CDR3 is 14 residues. Here the CDR3 DNA reads TGTGCCAGCAGCTTAACAGGGCAGGTTCAGCCCCAGCATTTT. It translates to CASSLTGQVQPQHF.

This clonotype was seen ten or more times. The rearrangement links TRBV10-3 to TRBJ1-1, with D hard to call. CDR3 length: 14 amino acids. Per the germline V gene, CDR1 is ENHRY and CDR2 is SYGVKD. Trimming pared 9 bases from V and 0 bases from J, leaving 14 bases between. The CDR3 DNA is TGTGCCATTAGTCGCGAGACGCTGAACACTGAAGCTTTCTTT. This gives the protein CAISRETLNTEAFF.

Ten or more counts support this clonotype. The rearrangement joins TRBV12-3 or TRBV12-4 to TRBJ2-7; no clear D. The CDR3 runs to 11 residues. V lost 4 bases to trimming and J lost 7 bases, with 8 bases between them. This chain's CDR3 is CASSSPREQYF. CDR3 nucleotides: TGTGCCAGCAGTTCGCCCCGGGAGCAGTACTTC.

This clonotype was detected many times. V gene TRBV11-2 combines with J gene TRBJ2-1; 10 nucleotides line up with TRBD1. The CDR3 has 15 amino acids. The germline V gene encodes CDR1 SGHAT and CDR2 FQNNGV. The J segment lost 10 bases and the V segment lost 4 bases, leaving 10 bases of the junction unmatched. The CDR3 is CASSSTRTGGSEQFF. CDR3 in DNA: TGTGCCAGCAGCTCAACCCGGACAGGGGGGAGCGAGCAGTTCTTC.